Presented here are 21 T cell receptor beta chains from one specimen sequenced in a study of T cell repertoires in cytomegalovirus infection. TCRdb redid the calling of the reads with MiXCR, one entry per CDR3 protein. This sample has around 50,000 distinct CDR3 sequences, with roughly 20% found just once. Antigens of these TCRs are unknown. Sequenced here: CD8+ T cells from cultured PBMCs, sampled from culture after CMV antigen stimulation. Every receptor here comes from a human donor in good health (CMV status not recorded). Some clones in this sample may be carry-over from other donors' samples.

The chain joins TRBV19 to TRBJ2-7, with 10 bases matching TRBD1. The length of the CDR3 is 16 residues. With V trimmed by 5 bases and J by 4 bases, 11 bases remained unmatched. Germline CDR1 LNHDA, CDR2 SQIVND (reference sequence). CDR3 nucleotides: TGTGCCAGTAGTGCCTTCCGGGACAGGGGTTTTTACGAGCAGTACTTC. Translation gives CASSAFRDRGFYEQYF.

This chain links TRBV7-6 with TRBJ1-1; no clear D gene. Germline V CDR1 and CDR2: SGHVS, FNYEAQ. The CDR3 loop spans 15 amino acids. V lost 3 bases, J lost 0 bases, and 11 bases lay in between. The chain's CDR3 is CASSFRATLNTEAFF. CDR3 DNA: TGTGCCAGCAGCTTCCGCGCGACCTTGAACACTGAAGCTTTCTTT.

The chain employs TRBV7-6 and TRBJ1-3; perhaps TRBD1 as D (5 bases). The CDR3 length is 14 residues. V gave up 2 bases and J gave up 3 bases, with 8 bases separating them. In germline, CDR1 is SGHVS, CDR2 FNYEAQ. The CDR3 reads CASSLSQGGNTIYF. The CDR3 DNA reads as TGTGCCAGCAGCTTAAGCCAGGGTGGAAACACCATATATTTT.

This chain joins TRBV9 and TRBJ2-4; D is unclear. The ends were cut back, 3 bases at V and 7 bases at J, with 11 bases in the middle. This CDR3 comprises 13 residues. Germline assignment: CDR1 SGDLS and CDR2 YYNGEE. The CDR3 reads CASSGPPRNIQYF. The DNA of the CDR3 is TGTGCCAGCAGCGGCCCCCCGCGGAACATTCAGTACTTC. The whole variable domain, remainder taken from reference TRBV9 and TRBJ2-4, is DSGVTQTPKHLITATGQRVTLRCSPRSGDLSVYWYQQSLDQGLQFLIQYYNGEERAKGNILERFSAQQFPDLHSELNLSSLELGDSALYFCASSGPPRNIQYFGAGTRLSVL.

The V gene is TRBV7-2, the J gene TRBJ2-1; 10 bases align to TRBD2. The CDR3 covers 17 residues. The germline V gene encodes CDR1 SGHTA and CDR2 FQGNSA. The J segment lost 6 bases and the V segment lost 5 bases, leaving 13 bases of the junction unmatched. In DNA form, the CDR3 reads TGTGCCAGCAGCCCGTACACTGTAGCGGGGGGACGCAATGAGCAGTTCTTC. It is translated as CASSPYTVAGGRNEQFF. Together with reference TRBV7-2 and TRBJ2-1, the CDR3 gives the full variable domain: GAGVSQSPSNKVTEKGKDVELRCDPISGHTALYWYRQSLGQGLEFLIYFQGNSAPDKSGLPSDRFSAERTGGSVSTLTIQRTQQEDSAVYLCASSPYTVAGGRNEQFFGPGTRLTVL.

This chain joins TRBV7-9 and TRBJ2-7; perhaps TRBD1 as D (6 bases). The CDR3 is made up of 15 amino acids. Trimming took off 5 bases at V and 1 base at J, with 15 bases between the two ends. Looked up from germline, CDR1 is SEHNR and CDR2 is FQNEAQ (reference sequence). DNA of the CDR3: TGTGCCAGCAGCGCCTCCGGAACAGGGTCCTACGAGCAGTACTTC. This encodes CASSASGTGSYEQYF.

This clonotype is judged hyperexpanded. This CDR3 reads CASSYGTRGGNEQFF. In nucleotides, the CDR3 is TGTGCCAGCAGTTACGGGACAAGGGGGGGCAATGAGCAGTTCTTC. V and J are TRBV6-2 or TRBV6-3 and TRBJ2-1, with D possibly TRBD2 on 7 matching bases. V was clipped by 2 bases and J by 6 bases, with 14 bases between them. Per the germline V gene, CDR1 is MNHEY and CDR2 is SVGEGT. The CDR3 spans 15 residues.

This clonotype appeared once. V is TRBV7-9 and J is TRBJ2-7; 8 positions agree with TRBD2. V was pared by 1 base and J by 6 bases, with 5 bases of the junction left unmatched. The CDR3 is made up of 14 amino acids. From germline, CDR1 is SEHNR and CDR2 FQNEAQ (reference sequence). The CDR3 DNA sequence: TGTGCCAGCAGCTTAGTGGCGGGGGGAATCGAGCAGTACTTC. This codes for CASSLVAGGIEQYF.

This clonotype has just a few counts. CDR3 sequence: CASSPRDHLEQYF. The CDR3 region has the DNA TGTGCCAGCAGCCCCAGGGATCATCTCGAGCAGTACTTC. This sequence joins TRBV7-6 and TRBJ2-7; perhaps TRBD1 as D (5 bases). CDR1 and CDR2 from the germline V gene are SGHVS and FNYEAQ. This CDR3 spans 13 amino acids. V lost 5 bases to trimming and J lost 6 bases, with 14 bases between them. The entire variable domain, with the rest obtained from reference TRBV7-6 and TRBJ2-7, is as follows: GAGVSQSPRYKVTKRGQDVALRCDPISGHVSLYWYRQALGQGPEFLTYFNYEAQQDKSGLPNDRFSAERPEGSISTLTIQRTEQRDSAMYRCASSPRDHLEQYFGPGTRLTVT.

The chain carries TRBV7-3 and TRBJ1-1, with D possibly matching TRBD1 (6 bases). The V and J ends lost 1 base and 2 bases respectively, with 11 bases between them. The germline V gene encodes CDR1 SGHTA and CDR2 FQGTGA. CDR3 length: 15 amino acids. The CDR3 sequence: CASSLRGAANTEAFF. The CDR3 DNA reads TGTGCCAGCAGCTTAAGGGGGGCAGCAAACACTGAAGCTTTCTTT.

V gene TRBV12-3 or TRBV12-4 combines with J gene TRBJ2-7; D possibly corresponds to TRBD2 (5 bases). The CDR3 is 13 amino acids. V lost 6 bases and J lost 3, with 12 bases in between. CDR3 DNA: TGTGCCAGCAGCCCATCGGGATACTACGAGCAGTACTTC. This codes for CASSPSGYYEQYF.

This chain connects TRBV4-1 to TRBJ2-1, with a possible D match to TRBD2 (5 bases). CDR1 is MGHRA, CDR2 YSYEKL, per germline. CDR3 length equals 12 residues. The V and J ends lost 3 bases and 8 bases respectively, with 8 bases between them. CDR3 protein: CASSHEGYEQFF. The DNA for the CDR3 is TGCGCCAGCAGCCATGAGGGCTATGAGCAGTTCTTC.

The chain combines TRBV4-3 with TRBJ2-1; D is unresolved. V was cut by 4 bases and J by 0 bases, with 10 bases left in between. This CDR3 spans 15 amino acids. The V gene's germline CDR1 is LGHNA and CDR2 YSLEER. CDR3 loop: CASSLGDRSYNEQFF. DNA for the CDR3: TGCGCCAGCAGCCTCGGAGATCGCTCCTACAATGAGCAGTTCTTC.

This clonotype has just a few counts. This chain joins TRBV7-6 and TRBJ2-3, with 10 positions matching TRBD2. Trimming cost V 6 bases and J 5 bases; bases outside gene matches: 14. Germline V gives CDR1 SGHVS, CDR2 FNYEAQ. This CDR3 is built from 17 residues. The CDR3 loop reads CASRGPGAGGVGDTQYF. CDR3 nucleotides: TGTGCCAGCAGGGGGCCTGGAGCGGGGGGGGTTGGAGATACGCAGTATTTT.

This clonotype was seen many times. In DNA, the CDR3 is TGTGCCAGCACTGAACAGGGCGTAGCTTTCTTT. The encoded protein is CASTEQGVAFF. The gene calls are TRBV27 and TRBJ1-1, with a tentative D call TRBD1 (6 bases). The CDR3 totals 11 residues. Germline lookup yields CDR1 MNHEY and CDR2 SMNVEV (reference sequence). V was pared by 7 bases and J by 10 bases, with 13 bases between.

As DNA, the CDR3 is TGTGCCAGCAGCTCACCACAGAGGAGCTCCTACGAGCAGTACTTC. Translating it yields CASSSPQRSSYEQYF. V is TRBV7-9 and J is TRBJ2-7; D gene uncertain. The CDR3 consists of 15 residues. Trimming removed 4 bases from V and 0 bases from J, with 13 bases in between. CDR1 SEHNR and CDR2 FQNEAQ come from the germline V gene (reference sequence).

This clonotype was detected many times. J is TRBJ2-4 and V is TRBV7-9, with unresolved D. V was clipped by 4 bases and J by 1 base, with 8 bases between them. CDR3 size: 14 residues. From germline, CDR1 is SEHNR and CDR2 FQNEAQ (reference sequence). Written as DNA, the CDR3 is TGTGCCAGCAGCTGGGAAGGGGCCAAAAACATTCAGTACTTC. Translated, it gives CASSWEGAKNIQYF.

The chain joins TRBV6-5 to TRBJ2-3, with TRBD1 matching over 10 bases. The CDR3 loop spans 16 amino acids. V lost 6 bases and J lost 4; bases outside the gene matches: 10. CDR1 and CDR2 from the germline V gene are MNHEY and SVGAGI. CDR3 bases: TGTGCCAGCAGCAGACCGGGACAGGGGCCGTCAGATACGCAGTATTTT. Its translation: CASSRPGQGPSDTQYF.

The CDR3: CASGSGRAHGELFF. Written as DNA, the CDR3 is TGTGCCAGCGGGAGCGGGAGGGCCCACGGGGAGCTGTTTTTT. The chain links TRBV7-4 to TRBJ2-2; 10 bases are a match to TRBD2. Germline values: CDR1 SGHVT, CDR2 SQSDAQ. The CDR3 totals 14 residues. V was pared by 8 bases and J by 7 bases, with 7 bases of the junction left unmatched.

This chain joins TRBV7-6 and TRBJ2-1; 8 nucleotides align to TRBD2. CDR1 is SGHVS and CDR2 is FNYEAQ in the germline V gene. CDR3 length: 17 residues. V lost 1 base and J lost 5; bases outside the gene matches: 10. CDR3: CASSLEWERELDNEQFF. The CDR3 DNA is TGTGCCAGCAGCTTAGAGTGGGAGCGGGAGCTGGACAATGAGCAGTTCTTC.

The sample holds a few counts of this clonotype. The chain employs TRBV27 and TRBJ2-1; D gene ambiguous. CDR3 length: 13 residues. Germline V CDR1 and CDR2: MNHEY, SMNVEV (reference sequence). V was cut by 2 bases and J by 8 bases, with 10 bases left in between. The CDR3 DNA follows: TGTGCCAGCAGTTTAATTTCCTTGGATGAGCAGTTCTTC. Translation: CASSLISLDEQFF.